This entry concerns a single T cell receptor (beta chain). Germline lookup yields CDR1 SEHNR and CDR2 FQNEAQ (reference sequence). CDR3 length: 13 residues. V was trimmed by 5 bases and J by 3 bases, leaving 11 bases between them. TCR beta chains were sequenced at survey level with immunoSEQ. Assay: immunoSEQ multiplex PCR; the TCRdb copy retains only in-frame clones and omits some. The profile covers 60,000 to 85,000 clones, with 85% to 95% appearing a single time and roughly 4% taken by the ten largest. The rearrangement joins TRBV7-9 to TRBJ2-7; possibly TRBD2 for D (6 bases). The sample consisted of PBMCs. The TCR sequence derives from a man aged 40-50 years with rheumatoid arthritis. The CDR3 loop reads CASSPDYFYEQYF. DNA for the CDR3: TGTGCCAGCAGCCCGGACTACTTCTACGAGCAGTACTTC.